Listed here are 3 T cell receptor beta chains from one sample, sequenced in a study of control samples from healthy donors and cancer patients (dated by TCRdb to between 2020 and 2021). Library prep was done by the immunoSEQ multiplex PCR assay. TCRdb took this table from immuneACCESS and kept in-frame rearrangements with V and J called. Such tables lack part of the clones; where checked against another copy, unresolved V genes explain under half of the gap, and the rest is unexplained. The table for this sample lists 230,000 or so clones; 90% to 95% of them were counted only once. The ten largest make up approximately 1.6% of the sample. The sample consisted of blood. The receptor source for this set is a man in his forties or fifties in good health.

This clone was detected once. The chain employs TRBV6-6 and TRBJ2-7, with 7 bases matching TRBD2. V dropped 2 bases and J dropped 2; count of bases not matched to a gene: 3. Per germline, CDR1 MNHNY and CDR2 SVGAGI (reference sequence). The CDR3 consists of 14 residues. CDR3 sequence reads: CASSYKGGTYEQYF. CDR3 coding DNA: TGTGCCAGCAGTTACAAGGGAGGGACCTACGAGCAGTACTTC.

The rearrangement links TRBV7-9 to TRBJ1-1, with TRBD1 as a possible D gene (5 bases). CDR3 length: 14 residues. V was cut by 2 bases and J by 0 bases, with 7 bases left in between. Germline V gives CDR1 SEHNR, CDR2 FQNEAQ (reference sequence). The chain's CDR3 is CASSLPGLNTEAFF. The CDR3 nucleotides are TGTGCCAGCAGCTTACCAGGGTTGAACACTGAAGCTTTCTTT.

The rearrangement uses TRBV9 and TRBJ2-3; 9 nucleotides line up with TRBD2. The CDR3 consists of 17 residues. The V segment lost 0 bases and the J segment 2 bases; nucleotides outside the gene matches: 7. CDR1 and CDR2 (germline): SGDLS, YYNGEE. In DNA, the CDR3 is TGTGCCAGCAGCGTAGCTTGGCTAGCGGGGATCACAGATACGCAGTATTTT. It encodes CASSVAWLAGITDTQYF.